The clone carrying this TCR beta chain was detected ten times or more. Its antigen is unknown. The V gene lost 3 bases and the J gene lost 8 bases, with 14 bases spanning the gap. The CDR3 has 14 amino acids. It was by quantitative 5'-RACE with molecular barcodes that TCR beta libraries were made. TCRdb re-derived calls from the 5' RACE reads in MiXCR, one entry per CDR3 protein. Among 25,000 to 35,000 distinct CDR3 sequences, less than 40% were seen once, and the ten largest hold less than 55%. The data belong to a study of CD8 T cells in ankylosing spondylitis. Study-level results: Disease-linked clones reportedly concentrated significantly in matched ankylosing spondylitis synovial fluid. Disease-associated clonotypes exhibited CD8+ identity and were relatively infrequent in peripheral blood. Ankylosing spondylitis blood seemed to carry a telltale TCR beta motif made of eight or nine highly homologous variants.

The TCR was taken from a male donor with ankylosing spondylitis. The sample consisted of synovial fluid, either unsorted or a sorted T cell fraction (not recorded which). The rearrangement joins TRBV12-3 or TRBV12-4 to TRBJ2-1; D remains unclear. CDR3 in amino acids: CASSFGDSRDEQFF. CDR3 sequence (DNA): TGTGCCAGCAGTTTCGGTGACTCTCGGGATGAGCAGTTCTTC.